The 13 T cell receptor beta chains presented below share a single source sample, sequenced in a study of beta chain features in type 1 diabetes. Sequenced material consisted of expressed TCRB transcripts (all of the isolated RNA was reverse transcribed). Assay: immunoSEQ multiplex PCR; the TCRdb copy retains only in-frame clones and omits some. Here the sample spans some 500,000 clones, over 9.5% being singletons. The sequenced material came from naive CD4+ T cells from blood. The receptors derive from a woman in her late teens or twenties in good health.

This clone was found a few times. The genes are TRBV2 and TRBJ2-3; 9 nucleotides agree with TRBD1. Trimming at V came to 5 bases and at J to 1 base, leaving 1 base not matched to a gene. Germline values: CDR1 SNHLY, CDR2 FYNNEI. The CDR3 totals 14 residues. CDR3 sequence reads: CASSWDRGTDTQYF. CDR3 bases: TGTGCCAGCAGTTGGGACAGGGGCACAGATACGCAGTATTTT.

In the case of this clone: Given a much more abundant clone one base away, this may be a read error. The chain carries TRBV9 and TRBJ2-6; no clear D gene. The CDR3 covers 13 residues. V lost 5 bases, J lost 2 bases, and 5 bases lay in between. Germline V CDR1 and CDR2: SGDLS, YYNGEE. CDR3 amino acids: CASSSAGANVLTF. The CDR3 bases are TGTGCCAGCAGTAGTGCTGGGGCCAACGTCCTGACTTTC. Full variable domain (rest looked up from reference TRBV9 and TRBJ2-6): DSGVTQTPKHLITATGQRVTLRCSPRSGDLSVYWYQQSLDQGLQFLIQYYNGEERAKGNILERFSAQQFPDLHSELNLSSLELGDSALYFCASSSAGANVLTFGAGSRLTVL.

This clone was recorded a few times. The rearrangement links TRBV6-5 to TRBJ1-1, with unresolved D. CDR1 MNHEY and CDR2 SVGAGI come from the germline V gene. This CDR3 has 15 amino acids. The germline V and J ends were trimmed by 2 bases and 0 bases, with 10 bases remaining between them. As DNA, the CDR3 is TGTGCCAGCAGTTACGAGGGTACGGTGAACACTGAAGCTTTCTTT. Protein sequence: CASSYEGTVNTEAFF.

This clone was picked up a small number of times. The gene calls are TRBV6-5 and TRBJ1-1; D ambiguous. The V and J ends lost 2 bases and 1 base respectively, with 8 bases between them. Germline CDR1 is MNHEY and CDR2 is SVGAGI. The CDR3 is made up of 14 amino acids. The CDR3 sequence: CASSYGRQNTEAFF. In nucleotides, the CDR3 is TGTGCCAGCAGTTACGGCAGGCAGAACACTGAAGCTTTCTTT.

The chain has TRBV11-3 and TRBJ2-2; 7 bases match TRBD1. In germline, CDR1 is SGHNT, CDR2 YENEEA. V lost 2 bases and J lost 4; bases outside the gene matches: 4. The CDR3 has 15 residues. The CDR3 reads CASSLQDRLTGELFF. The CDR3 coding sequence is TGTGCCAGCAGCTTACAGGACAGGCTCACCGGGGAGCTGTTTTTT.

This clone showed up just a few times. The chain combines TRBV5-4 with TRBJ2-5; TRBD1 aligns across 8 bases. The J segment lost 7 bases and the V segment lost 0 bases, leaving 5 bases of the junction unmatched. This CDR3 region has 14 residues. The germline gives CDR1 SGHNT, CDR2 YYREEE (reference sequence). The CDR3 protein is CASSLAGGAGTQYF. DNA of the CDR3: TGTGCCAGCAGCTTGGCAGGGGGCGCTGGGACCCAGTACTTC. Combining the CDR3 with reference TRBV5-4 and TRBJ2-5 gives the whole variable domain ETGVTQSPTHLIKTRGQQVTLRCSSQSGHNTVSWYQQALGQGPQFIFQYYREEENGRGNFPPRFSGLQFPNYSSELNVNALELDDSALYLCASSLAGGAGTQYFGPGTRLLVL.

DNA for the CDR3: TGTGCCAGCAGCCAAGACTTTAGCGGGAGGGCAACAGATACGCAGTATTTT. Translated: CASSQDFSGRATDTQYF. The chain employs TRBV4-2 and TRBJ2-3, with 11 bases identical to TRBD2. The CDR3 has 17 amino acids. Trimming took 0 bases from V and 3 from J; bases not matched to a gene: 5. Looked up from germline, CDR1 is LGHNA and CDR2 is YNFKEQ.

The genes are TRBV7-9 and TRBJ2-7; D gene ambiguous. V was clipped by 3 bases and J by 0 bases, with 9 bases between them. From germline, CDR1 is SEHNR and CDR2 FQNEAQ (reference sequence). This CDR3 comprises 14 residues. CDR3 region: CASSFSGPSYEQYF. DNA of the CDR3: TGTGCCAGCAGCTTTTCCGGGCCCTCCTACGAGCAGTACTTC.

The rearrangement uses TRBV19 and TRBJ2-1; D may correspond to TRBD1 or TRBD2 (5 bases each). Trimming took off 7 bases at V and 2 bases at J, with 15 bases between the two ends. CDR3 length equals 15 residues. Germline loops: CDR1 LNHDA, CDR2 SQIVND (reference sequence). The CDR3 reads CASKPGWGTYNEQFF. CDR3 bases: TGTGCCAGTAAGCCGGGGTGGGGGACCTACAATGAGCAGTTCTTC.

The chain recombines TRBV18 with TRBJ2-1; TRBD2 might be the D (6 bases). Trimming took off 1 base at V and 5 bases at J, with 15 bases between the two ends. CDR3 length equals 16 residues. From germline, CDR1 is KGHSH and CDR2 LQKENI. CDR3 sequence reads: CASSPLRAGRNNEQFF. The DNA for the CDR3 is TGTGCCAGCTCACCACTGCGCGCGGGAAGGAACAATGAGCAGTTCTTC.

This clone was counted only a few times. The CDR3 DNA reads as TGCAGCGGCGCAGGGGCCACTGAAGCTTTCTTT. Its translation is CSGAGATEAFF. V gene TRBV29-1 combines with J gene TRBJ1-1, with D tentatively TRBD1 (6 bases). With 7 bases removed from V and 4 bases from J, the gap between germline ends came to 10 bases. CDR1 and CDR2 (germline): SQVTM, ANQGSEA. The CDR3 consists of 11 residues.

The chain links TRBV7-9 to TRBJ2-3, with D tentatively TRBD1 or TRBD2 (6 bases each). The CDR3 sequence is 17 residues long. Per the germline V gene, CDR1 is SEHNR and CDR2 is FQNEAQ (reference sequence). V lost 2 bases and J lost 1, with 16 bases in between. The CDR3 DNA follows: TGTGCCAGCAGCTTAAGGCGGGACAACTGGGGCACAGATACGCAGTATTTT. Its translation is CASSLRRDNWGTDTQYF. The entire variable domain, with the rest obtained from reference TRBV7-9 and TRBJ2-3, is as follows: DTGVSQNPRHKITKRGQNVTFRCDPISEHNRLYWYRQTLGQGPEFLTYFQNEAQLEKSRLLSDRFSAERPKGSFSTLEIQRTEQGDSAMYLCASSLRRDNWGTDTQYFGPGTRLTVL.

The CDR3 here is CASSLARVAGKDEQYV. As DNA, the CDR3 is TGTGCCAGCAGCTTAGCGAGAGTAGCGGGGAAGGACGAGCAGTACGTC. This sequence joins TRBV7-6 and TRBJ2-7, with 8 bases lining up with TRBD2. The CDR3 runs 16 residues. J lost 5 bases, V lost 0 bases, and 9 bases had no gene match. Per germline, CDR1 SGHVS and CDR2 FNYEAQ.